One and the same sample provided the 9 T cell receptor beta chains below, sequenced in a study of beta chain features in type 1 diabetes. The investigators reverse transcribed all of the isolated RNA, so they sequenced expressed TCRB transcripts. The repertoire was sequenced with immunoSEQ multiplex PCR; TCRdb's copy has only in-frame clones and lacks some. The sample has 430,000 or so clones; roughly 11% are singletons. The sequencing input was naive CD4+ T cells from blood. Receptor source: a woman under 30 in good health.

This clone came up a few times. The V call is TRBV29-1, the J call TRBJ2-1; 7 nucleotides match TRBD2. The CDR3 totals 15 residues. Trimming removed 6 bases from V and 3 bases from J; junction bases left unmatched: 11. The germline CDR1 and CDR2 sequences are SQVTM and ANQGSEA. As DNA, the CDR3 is TGCAGCGTCCAAACGGGGGGAAACGTCTACAATGAGCAGTTCTTC. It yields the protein CSVQTGGNVYNEQFF.

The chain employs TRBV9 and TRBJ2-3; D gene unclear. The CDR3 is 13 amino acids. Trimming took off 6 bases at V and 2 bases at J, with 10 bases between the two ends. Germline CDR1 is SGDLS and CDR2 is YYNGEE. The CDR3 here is CASTVFPTDTQYF. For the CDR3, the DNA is TGTGCCAGCACTGTCTTTCCCACAGATACGCAGTATTTT. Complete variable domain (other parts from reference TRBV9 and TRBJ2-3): DSGVTQTPKHLITATGQRVTLRCSPRSGDLSVYWYQQSLDQGLQFLIQYYNGEERAKGNILERFSAQQFPDLHSELNLSSLELGDSALYFCASTVFPTDTQYFGPGTRLTVL.

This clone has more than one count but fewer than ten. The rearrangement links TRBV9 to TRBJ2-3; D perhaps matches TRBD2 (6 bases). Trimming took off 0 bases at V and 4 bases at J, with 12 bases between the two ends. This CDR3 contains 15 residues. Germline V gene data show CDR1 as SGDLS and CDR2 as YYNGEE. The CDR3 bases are TGTGCCAGCAGCGTAGATCGGCGGGGTCCAGATACGCAGTATTTT. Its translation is CASSVDRRGPDTQYF.

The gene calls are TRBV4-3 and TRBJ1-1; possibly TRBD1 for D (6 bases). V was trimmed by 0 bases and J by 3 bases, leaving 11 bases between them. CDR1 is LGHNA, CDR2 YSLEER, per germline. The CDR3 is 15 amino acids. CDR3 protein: CASSQDRGWDTEAFF. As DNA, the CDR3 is TGCGCCAGCAGCCAAGACAGGGGATGGGACACTGAAGCTTTCTTT.

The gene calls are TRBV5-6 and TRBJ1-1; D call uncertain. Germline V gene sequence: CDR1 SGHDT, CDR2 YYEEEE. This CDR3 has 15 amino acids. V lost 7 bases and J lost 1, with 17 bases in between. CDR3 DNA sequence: TGTGCCAGCTGGCTAGTGGACCGTCGGAACACTGAAGCTTTCTTT. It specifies CASWLVDRRNTEAFF.

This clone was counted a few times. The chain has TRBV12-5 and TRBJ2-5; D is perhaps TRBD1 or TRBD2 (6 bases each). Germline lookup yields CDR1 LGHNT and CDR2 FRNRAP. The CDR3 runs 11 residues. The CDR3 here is CASGGGETQYF. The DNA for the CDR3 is TGTGCCTCCGGGGGCGGGGAGACCCAGTACTTC.

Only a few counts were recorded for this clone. The CDR3 DNA reads TGTGCCACCCGGAGACCCGACCCTAGCACAGATACGCAGTATTTT. Translating it yields CATRRPDPSTDTQYF. The chain uses TRBV15 and TRBJ2-3; no firm D call. This CDR3 contains 15 residues. The V and J ends lost 8 bases and 0 bases respectively, with 15 bases between them. Germline lookup yields CDR1 LNHNV and CDR2 YYDKDF (reference sequence).

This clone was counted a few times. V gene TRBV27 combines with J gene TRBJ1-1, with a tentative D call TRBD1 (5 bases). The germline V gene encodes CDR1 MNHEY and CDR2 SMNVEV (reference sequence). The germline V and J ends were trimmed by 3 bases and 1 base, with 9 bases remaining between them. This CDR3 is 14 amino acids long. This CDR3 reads CASSFAGWNTEAFF. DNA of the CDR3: TGTGCCAGCAGTTTCGCAGGGTGGAACACTGAAGCTTTCTTT.

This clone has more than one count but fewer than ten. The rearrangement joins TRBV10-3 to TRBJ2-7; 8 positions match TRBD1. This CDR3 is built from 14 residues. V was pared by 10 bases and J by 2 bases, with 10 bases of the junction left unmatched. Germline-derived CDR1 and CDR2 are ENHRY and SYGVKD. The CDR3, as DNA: TGTGCCACTCGGCACCGGGACAGGCCCTACGAGCAGTACTTC. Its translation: CATRHRDRPYEQYF.